This T cell receptor (beta chain) was sequenced during a study of blood T cell repertoires in COVID-19. Whole-study context: The United States, Italy and Spain provided the acute and convalescent COVID-19 samples. PBMCs, B-cell-depleted T cells, or T cells provided the cDNA or gDNA that made up the material.

The germline CDR1 and CDR2 sequences are KGHDR and SFDVKD. The V segment lost 4 bases and the J segment 4 bases; nucleotides outside the gene matches: 10. The CDR3 extends over 18 amino acids. Authors' data handling: How many nucleated cells were present was estimated from reference gene primer amplification. Sequencing was performed with immunoSEQ multiplex PCR; in TCRdb, only in-frame clones are kept and a portion is missing. V and J calls and clone size come straight from that table; D and trimming were deduced from the DNA. The profile shows roughly 260,000 clones, more than 85% of them singletons.

This sequence originates from a person aged 18 to 30 with COVID-19, enrolled during active disease. V gene TRBV24-1 combines with J gene TRBJ2-6; 9 bases align to TRBD1. The sequenced material came from peripheral blood. The CDR3 DNA sequence: TGTGCCACCAGTGACCACCCGGGACAGGGTTCCGGGGCCAACGTCCTGACTTTC. Amino acid sequence: CATSDHPGQGSGANVLTF.